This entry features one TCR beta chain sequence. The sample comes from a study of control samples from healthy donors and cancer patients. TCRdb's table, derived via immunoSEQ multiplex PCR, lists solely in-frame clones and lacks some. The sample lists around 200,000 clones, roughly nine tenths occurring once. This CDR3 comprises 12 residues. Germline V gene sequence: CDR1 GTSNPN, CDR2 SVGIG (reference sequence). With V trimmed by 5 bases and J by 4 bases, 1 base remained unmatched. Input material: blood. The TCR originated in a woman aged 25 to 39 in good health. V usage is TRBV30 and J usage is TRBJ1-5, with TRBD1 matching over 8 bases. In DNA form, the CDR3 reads TGTGCCTGGGACAGGGGTAATCAGCCCCAGCATTTT. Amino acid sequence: CAWDRGNQPQHF.